This T cell receptor (beta chain) stems from a study of shared clonotypes between healthy human individuals. For the study at large: Participating donors consisted of a couple of women and a few men aged 18 to 49. General study findings and limits: Estimated richness was generally greater in naive than memory subsets.

Authors' data handling: Without quality scores, immunoSEQ junctional reads could not be filtered like full-length reads. Libraries were prepared by immunoSEQ multiplex PCR; TCRdb keeps only in-frame clonotypes and omits some of them. V and J calls and clone size are copied from that table; D and trimming were computed from the DNA. The repertoire holds about 710,000 clones, with just under 75% as singletons. Germline CDR1 reads ENHRY; CDR2 reads SYGVKD. This CDR3 has 13 residues. V was trimmed by 3 bases and J by 5 bases, leaving 10 bases between them. To note about this clone: What it binds is not known.

The TCR comes from a woman aged 25 to 39 in good health. The rearrangement joins TRBV10-3 to TRBJ1-1; no definite D call. Sample: memory CD4+ T cells sorted from blood. The subset was: CD45RA-negative fraction. The DNA of the CDR3 is TGTGCCATCAGTGAAGCCGTCCGGACTGAAGCTTTCTTT. This gives the protein CAISEAVRTEAFF.